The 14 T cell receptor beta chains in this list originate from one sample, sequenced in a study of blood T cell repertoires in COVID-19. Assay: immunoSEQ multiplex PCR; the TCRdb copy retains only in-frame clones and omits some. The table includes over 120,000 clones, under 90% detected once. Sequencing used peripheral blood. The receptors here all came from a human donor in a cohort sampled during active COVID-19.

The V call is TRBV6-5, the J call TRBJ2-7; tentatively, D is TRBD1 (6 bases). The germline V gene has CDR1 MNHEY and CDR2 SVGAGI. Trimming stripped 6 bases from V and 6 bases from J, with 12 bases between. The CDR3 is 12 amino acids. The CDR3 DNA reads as TGTGCCAGCAGCCGACAGGAAGGCGAGCAGTACTTC. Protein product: CASSRQEGEQYF.

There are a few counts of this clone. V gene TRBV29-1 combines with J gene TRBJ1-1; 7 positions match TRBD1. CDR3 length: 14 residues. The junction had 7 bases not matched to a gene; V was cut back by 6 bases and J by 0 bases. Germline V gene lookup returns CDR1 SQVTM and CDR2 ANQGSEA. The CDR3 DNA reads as TGCAGCGTCGAAAACAGGGGTATGAACACTGAAGCTTTCTTT. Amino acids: CSVENRGMNTEAFF.

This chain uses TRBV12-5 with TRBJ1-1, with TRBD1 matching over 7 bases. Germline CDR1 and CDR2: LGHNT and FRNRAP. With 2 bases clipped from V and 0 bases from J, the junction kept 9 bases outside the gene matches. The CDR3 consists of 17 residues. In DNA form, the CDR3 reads TGTGCTAGTGGTTTGAGGGGGTACGGGACAGTGAACACTGAAGCTTTCTTT. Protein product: CASGLRGYGTVNTEAFF.

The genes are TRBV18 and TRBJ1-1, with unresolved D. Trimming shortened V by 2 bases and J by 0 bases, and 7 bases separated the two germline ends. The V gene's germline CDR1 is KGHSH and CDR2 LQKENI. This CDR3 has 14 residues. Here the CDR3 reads CASSPWAMNTEAFF. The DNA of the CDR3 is TGTGCCAGCTCACCATGGGCTATGAACACTGAAGCTTTCTTT.

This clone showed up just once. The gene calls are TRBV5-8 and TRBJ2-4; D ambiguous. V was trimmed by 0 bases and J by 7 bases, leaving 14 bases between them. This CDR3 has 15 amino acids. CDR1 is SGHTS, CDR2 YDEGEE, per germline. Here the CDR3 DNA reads TGTGCCAGCAGCTTGGGACCCCAAAAGAGGAACATTCAGTACTTC. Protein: CASSLGPQKRNIQYF.

The CDR3 bases are TGTGCCAGCAGCTTATTGCAGGGGCGGGATGGCTACACCTTC. Its translation is CASSLLQGRDGYTF. The chain is built from TRBV5-5 and TRBJ1-2; D possibly corresponds to TRBD1 (6 bases). This CDR3 has 14 amino acids. The V end lost 2 bases, the J end lost 6 bases, and 14 bases lay between the germline ends. CDR1 SGHKS and CDR2 YYEKEE come from the germline V gene (reference sequence).

CDR3: CASSHGTGDQPQHF. Written as DNA, the CDR3 is TGTGCCAGCAGCCACGGGACAGGAGATCAGCCCCAGCATTTT. The chain is built from TRBV4-2 and TRBJ1-5; 8 bases are a match to TRBD1. The V gene end was trimmed by 3 bases and the J gene end by 5 bases; junction bases not matched to a gene: 3. Germline loops: CDR1 LGHNA, CDR2 YNFKEQ. CDR3 length: 14 residues.

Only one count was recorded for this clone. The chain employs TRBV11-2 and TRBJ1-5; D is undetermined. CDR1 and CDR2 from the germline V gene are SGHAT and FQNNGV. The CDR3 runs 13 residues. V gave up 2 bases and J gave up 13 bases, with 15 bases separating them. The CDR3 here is CASSLHPDGVQHF. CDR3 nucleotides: TGTGCCAGCAGCTTACACCCCGATGGAGTTCAGCATTTT.

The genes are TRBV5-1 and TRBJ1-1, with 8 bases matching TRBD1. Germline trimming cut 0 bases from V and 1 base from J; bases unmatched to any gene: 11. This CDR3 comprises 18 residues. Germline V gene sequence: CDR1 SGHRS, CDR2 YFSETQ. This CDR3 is CASSLAPLDRGPNTEAFF. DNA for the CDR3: TGCGCCAGCAGCTTGGCCCCTCTTGACAGGGGACCGAACACTGAAGCTTTCTTT.

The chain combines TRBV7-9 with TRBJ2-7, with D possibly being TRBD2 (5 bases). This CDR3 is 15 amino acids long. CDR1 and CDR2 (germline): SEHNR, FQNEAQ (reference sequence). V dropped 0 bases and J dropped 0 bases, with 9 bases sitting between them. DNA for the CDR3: TGTGCCAGCAGCTTAGCGAGCGGTAGCTCCTACGAGCAGTACTTC. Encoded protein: CASSLASGSSYEQYF.

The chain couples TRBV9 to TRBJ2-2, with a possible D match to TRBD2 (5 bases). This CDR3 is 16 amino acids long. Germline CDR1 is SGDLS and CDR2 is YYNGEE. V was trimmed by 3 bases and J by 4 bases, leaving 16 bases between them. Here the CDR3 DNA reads TGTGCCAGCAGCGGCTTTCTAGCTGATGGCACCGGGGAGCTGTTTTTT. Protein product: CASSGFLADGTGELFF.

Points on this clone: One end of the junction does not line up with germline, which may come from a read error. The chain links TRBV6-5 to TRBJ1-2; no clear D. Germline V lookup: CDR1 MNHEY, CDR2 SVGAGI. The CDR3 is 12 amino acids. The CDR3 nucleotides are TGTGCCAGCAGTCTCAACCTGGGCCAGCCACACTTC. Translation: CASSLNLGQPHF.

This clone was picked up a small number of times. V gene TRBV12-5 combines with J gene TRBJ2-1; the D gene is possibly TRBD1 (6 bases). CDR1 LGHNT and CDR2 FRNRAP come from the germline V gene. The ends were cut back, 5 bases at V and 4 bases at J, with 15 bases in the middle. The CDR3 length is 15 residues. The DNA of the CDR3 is TGTGCTAGTGGTCTAACCGGGACAACGTACAATGAGCAGTTCTTC. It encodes CASGLTGTTYNEQFF.

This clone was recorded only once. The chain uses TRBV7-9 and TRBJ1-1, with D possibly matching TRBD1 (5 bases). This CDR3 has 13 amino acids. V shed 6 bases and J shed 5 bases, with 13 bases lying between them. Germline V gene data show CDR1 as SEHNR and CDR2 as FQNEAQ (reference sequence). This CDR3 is CASSRQGETEAFF. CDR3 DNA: TGTGCCAGCAGTCGTCAGGGCGAGACTGAAGCTTTCTTT.